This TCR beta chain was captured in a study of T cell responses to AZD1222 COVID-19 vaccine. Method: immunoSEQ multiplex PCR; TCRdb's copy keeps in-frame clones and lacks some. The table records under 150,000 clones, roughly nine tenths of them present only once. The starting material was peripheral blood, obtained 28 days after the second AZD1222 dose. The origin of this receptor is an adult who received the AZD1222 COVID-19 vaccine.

The CDR3, as DNA: TGTGCCACCCGAGACATAAACTATGGCTACACCTTC. Translated: CATRDINYGYTF. This sequence joins TRBV24-1 and TRBJ1-2; D is unresolved. The CDR3 extends over 12 amino acids. V was trimmed by 9 bases and J by 2 bases, leaving 9 bases between them. Per germline, CDR1 KGHDR and CDR2 SFDVKD.